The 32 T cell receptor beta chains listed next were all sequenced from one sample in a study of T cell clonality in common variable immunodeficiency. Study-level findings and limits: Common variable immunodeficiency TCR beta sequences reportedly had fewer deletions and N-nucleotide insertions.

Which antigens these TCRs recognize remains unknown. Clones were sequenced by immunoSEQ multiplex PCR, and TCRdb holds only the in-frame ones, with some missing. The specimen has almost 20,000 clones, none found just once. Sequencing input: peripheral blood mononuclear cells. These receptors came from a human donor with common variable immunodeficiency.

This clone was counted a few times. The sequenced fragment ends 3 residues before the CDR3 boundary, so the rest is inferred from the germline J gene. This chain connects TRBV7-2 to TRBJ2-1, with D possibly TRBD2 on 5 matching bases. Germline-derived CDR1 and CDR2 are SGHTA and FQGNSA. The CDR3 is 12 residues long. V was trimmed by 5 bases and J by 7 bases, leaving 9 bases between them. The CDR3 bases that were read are TGTGCCAGCAGCCTCCAGCGGAATGAG. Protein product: CASSLQRNE. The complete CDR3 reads CASSLQRNEQFF.

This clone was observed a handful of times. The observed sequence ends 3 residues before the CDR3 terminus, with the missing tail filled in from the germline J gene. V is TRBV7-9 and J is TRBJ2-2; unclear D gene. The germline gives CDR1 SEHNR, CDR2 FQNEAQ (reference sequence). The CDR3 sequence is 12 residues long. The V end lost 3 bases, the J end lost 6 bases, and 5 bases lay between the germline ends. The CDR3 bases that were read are TGTGCCAGCAGCTTGAGGTCCGGGGAG. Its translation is CASSLRSGE. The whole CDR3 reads CASSLRSGELFF.

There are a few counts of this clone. CDR3 DNA (partial): TGTGCCAGCTCACCACCGATCCAGGGCCGACAGACC. Protein sequence: CASSPPIQGRQT. The whole CDR3 is CASSPPIQGRQTQYF. The chain is built from TRBV18 and TRBJ2-5; weak D call: TRBD1 (5 bases). The DNA ends 3 residues before the CDR3 does, and the rest of the CDR3 is filled in from the germline J gene. V lost 0 bases, J lost 6 bases, and 14 bases lay in between. Germline CDR1 KGHSH, CDR2 LQKENI. This CDR3 spans 15 amino acids.

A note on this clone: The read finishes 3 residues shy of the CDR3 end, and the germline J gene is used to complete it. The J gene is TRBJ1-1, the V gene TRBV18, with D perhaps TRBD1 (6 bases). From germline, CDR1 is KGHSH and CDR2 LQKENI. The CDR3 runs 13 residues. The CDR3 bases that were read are TGTGCCAGCTCACCAACGGGGGGCCGGGGA. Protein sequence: CASSPTGGRG. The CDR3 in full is CASSPTGGRGAFF.

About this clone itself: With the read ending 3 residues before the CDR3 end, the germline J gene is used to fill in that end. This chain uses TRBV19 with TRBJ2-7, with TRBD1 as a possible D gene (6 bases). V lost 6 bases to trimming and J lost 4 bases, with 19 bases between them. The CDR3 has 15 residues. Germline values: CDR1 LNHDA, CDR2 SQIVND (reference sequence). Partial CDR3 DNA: TGTGCCAGTAGCCTTATTACCGGGACACGTTACGAG. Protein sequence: CASSLITGTRYE. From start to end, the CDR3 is CASSLITGTRYEQYF.

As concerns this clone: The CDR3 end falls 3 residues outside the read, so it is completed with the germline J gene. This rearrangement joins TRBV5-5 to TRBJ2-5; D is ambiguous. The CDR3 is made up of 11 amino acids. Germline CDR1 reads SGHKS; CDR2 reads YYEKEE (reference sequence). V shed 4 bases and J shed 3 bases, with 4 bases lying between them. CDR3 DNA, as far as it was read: TGTGCCAGCAGCAAGGAAGAGACC. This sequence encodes CASSKEET. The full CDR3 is CASSKEETQYF.

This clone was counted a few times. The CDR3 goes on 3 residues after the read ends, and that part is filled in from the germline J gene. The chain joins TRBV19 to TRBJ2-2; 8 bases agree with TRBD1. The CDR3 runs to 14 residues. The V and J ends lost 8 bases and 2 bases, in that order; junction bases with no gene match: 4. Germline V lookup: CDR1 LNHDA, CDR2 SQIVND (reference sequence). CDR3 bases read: TGTGCCAGTGCGGGACAGGTAAACACCGGGGAG. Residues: CASAGQVNTGE. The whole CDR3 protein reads CASAGQVNTGELFF.

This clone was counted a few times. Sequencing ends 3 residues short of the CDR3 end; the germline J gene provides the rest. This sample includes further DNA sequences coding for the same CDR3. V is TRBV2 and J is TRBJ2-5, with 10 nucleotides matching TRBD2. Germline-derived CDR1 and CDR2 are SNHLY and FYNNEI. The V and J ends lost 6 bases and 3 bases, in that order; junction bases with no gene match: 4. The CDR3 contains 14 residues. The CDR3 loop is CASSLGLAKETQYF. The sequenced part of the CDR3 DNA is TGTGCCAGCAGCTTGGGACTAGCGAAAGAGACC.

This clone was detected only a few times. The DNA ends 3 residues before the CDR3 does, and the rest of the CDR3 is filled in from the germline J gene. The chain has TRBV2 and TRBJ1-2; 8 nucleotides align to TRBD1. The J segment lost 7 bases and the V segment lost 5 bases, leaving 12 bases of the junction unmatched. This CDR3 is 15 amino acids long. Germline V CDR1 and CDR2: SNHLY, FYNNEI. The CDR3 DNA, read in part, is TGTGCCAGCAGTAAAGAGACAGGGGTAGTAAGTGGC. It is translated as CASSKETGVVSG. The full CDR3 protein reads CASSKETGVVSGYTF. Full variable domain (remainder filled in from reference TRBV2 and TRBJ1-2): EPEVTQTPSHQVTQMGQEVILRCVPISNHLYFYWYRQILGQKVEFLVSFYNNEISEKSEIFDDQFSVERPDGSNFTLKIRSTKLEDSAMYFCASSKETGVVSGYTFGSGTRLTVV.

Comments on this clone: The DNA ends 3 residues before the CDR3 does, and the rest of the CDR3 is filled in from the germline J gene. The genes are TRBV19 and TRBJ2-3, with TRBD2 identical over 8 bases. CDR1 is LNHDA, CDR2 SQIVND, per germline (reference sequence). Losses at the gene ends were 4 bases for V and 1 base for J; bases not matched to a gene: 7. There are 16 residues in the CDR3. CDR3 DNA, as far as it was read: TGTGCCAGTAGTACCGGGACTAGGACTGGCACAGATACG. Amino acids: CASSTGTRTGTDT. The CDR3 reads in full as CASSTGTRTGTDTQYF.

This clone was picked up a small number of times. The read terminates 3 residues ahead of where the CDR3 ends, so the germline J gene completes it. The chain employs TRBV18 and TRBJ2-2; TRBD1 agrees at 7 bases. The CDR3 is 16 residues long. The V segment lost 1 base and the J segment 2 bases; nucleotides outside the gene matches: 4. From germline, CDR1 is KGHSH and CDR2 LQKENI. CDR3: CASSPQGTVNTGELFF. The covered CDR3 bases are TGTGCCAGCTCACCACAGGGGACAGTAAACACCGGGGAG.

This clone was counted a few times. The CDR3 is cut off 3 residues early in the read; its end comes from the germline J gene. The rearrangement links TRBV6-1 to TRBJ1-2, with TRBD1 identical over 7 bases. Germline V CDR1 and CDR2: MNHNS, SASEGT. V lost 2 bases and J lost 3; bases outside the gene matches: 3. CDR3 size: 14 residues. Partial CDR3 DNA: TGTGCCAGCAGTGAACGGACAGGCCACTATGGC. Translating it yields CASSERTGHYG. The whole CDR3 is CASSERTGHYGYTF.

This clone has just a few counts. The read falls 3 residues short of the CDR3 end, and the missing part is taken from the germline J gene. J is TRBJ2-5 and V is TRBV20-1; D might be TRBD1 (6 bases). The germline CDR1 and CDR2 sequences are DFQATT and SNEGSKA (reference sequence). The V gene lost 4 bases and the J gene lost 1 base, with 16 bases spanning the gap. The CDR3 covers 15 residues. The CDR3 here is CSANEGVTIQETQYF. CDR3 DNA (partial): TGCAGTGCTAACGAGGGGGTCACCATCCAAGAGACC.

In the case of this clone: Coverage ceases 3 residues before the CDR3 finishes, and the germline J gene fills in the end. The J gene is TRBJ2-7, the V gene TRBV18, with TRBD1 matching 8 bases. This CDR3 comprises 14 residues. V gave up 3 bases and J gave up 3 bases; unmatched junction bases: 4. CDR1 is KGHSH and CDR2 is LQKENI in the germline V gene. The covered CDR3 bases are TGTGCCAGCTCACCCGGGACAGGAAACTACGAG. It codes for CASSPGTGNYE. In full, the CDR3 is CASSPGTGNYEQYF.

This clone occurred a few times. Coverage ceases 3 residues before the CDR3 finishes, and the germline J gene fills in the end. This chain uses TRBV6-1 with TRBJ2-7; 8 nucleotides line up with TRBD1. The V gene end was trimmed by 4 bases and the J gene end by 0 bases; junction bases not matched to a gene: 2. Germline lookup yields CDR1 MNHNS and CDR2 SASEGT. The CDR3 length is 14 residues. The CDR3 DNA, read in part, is TGTGCCAGCAGTGGGACAGGGAGCTCCTACGAG. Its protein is CASSGTGSSYE. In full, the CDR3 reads CASSGTGSSYEQYF.

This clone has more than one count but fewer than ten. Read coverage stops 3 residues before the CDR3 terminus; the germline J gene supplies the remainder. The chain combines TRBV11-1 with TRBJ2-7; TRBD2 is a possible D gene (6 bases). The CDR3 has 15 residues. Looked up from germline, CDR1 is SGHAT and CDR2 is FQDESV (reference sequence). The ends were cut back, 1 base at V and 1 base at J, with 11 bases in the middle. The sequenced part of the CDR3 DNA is TGTGCCAGCAGCTTAGGGGGGGATGGGTCCTACGAG. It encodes CASSLGGDGSYE. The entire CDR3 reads CASSLGGDGSYEQYF.

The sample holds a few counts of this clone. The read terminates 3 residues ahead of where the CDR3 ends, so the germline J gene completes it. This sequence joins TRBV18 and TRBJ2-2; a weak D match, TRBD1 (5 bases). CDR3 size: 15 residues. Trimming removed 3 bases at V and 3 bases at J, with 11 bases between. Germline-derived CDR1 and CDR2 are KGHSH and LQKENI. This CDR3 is CASSPAGWDTGELFF. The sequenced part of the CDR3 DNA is TGTGCCAGCTCACCCGCAGGGTGGGACACCGGGGAG.

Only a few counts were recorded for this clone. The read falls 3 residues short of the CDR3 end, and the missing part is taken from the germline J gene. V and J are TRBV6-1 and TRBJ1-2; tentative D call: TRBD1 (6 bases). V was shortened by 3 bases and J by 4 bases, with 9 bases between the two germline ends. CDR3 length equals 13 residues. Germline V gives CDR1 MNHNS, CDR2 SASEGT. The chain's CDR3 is CASSDRGGYGYTF. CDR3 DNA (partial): TGTGCCAGCAGTGACAGGGGAGGCTATGGC.

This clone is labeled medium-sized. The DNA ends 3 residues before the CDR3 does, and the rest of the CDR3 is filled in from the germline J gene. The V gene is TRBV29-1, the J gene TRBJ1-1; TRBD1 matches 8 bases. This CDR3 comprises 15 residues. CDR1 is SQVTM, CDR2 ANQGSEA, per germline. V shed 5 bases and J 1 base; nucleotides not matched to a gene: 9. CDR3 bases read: TGCAGCGTTAGTGAGACAGGGGCCACGAACACTGAA. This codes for CSVSETGATNTE. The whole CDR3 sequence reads CSVSETGATNTEAFF.

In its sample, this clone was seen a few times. The CDR3 DNA, read in part, is TGCAGTGCTAGGAGTAGCCGCGACTACGAG. Its translation is CSARSSRDYE. The whole CDR3 sequence is CSARSSRDYEQYF. The rearrangement uses TRBV20-1 and TRBJ2-7; D unclear. With the read ending 3 residues before the CDR3 end, the germline J gene is used to fill in that end. The germline V and J ends were trimmed by 3 bases and 3 bases, with 12 bases remaining between them. This CDR3 comprises 13 residues. Germline CDR1 DFQATT, CDR2 SNEGSKA (reference sequence).

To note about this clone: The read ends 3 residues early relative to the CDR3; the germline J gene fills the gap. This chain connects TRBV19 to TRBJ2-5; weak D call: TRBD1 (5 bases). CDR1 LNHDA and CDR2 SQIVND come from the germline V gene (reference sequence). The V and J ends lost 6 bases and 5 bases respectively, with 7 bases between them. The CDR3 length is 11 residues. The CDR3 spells CASSSGETQYF. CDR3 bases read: TGTGCCAGTAGCTCAGGGGAGACC.

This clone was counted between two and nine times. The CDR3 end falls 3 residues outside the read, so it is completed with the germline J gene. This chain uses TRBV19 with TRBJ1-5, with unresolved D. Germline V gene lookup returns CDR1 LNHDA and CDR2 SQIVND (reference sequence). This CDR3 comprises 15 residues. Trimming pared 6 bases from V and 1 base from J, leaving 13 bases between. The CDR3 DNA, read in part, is TGTGCCAGTAGCTTTACGACACAAAGCAATCAGCCC. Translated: CASSFTTQSNQP. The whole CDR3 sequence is CASSFTTQSNQPQHF. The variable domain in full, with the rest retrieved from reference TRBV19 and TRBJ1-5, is DGGITQSPKYLFRKEGQNVTLSCEQNLNHDAMYWYRQDPGQGLRLIYYSQIVNDFQKGDIAEGYSVSREKKESFPLTVTSAQKNPTAFYLCASSFTTQSNQPQHFGDGTRLSIL.

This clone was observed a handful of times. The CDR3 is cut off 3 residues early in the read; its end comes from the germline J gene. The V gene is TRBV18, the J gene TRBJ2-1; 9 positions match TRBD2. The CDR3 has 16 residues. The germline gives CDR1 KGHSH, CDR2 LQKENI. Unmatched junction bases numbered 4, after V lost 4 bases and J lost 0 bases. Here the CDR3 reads CASSLSAGGSYNEQFF. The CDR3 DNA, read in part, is TGTGCCAGCTCACTTTCAGCGGGGGGCTCCTACAATGAG.

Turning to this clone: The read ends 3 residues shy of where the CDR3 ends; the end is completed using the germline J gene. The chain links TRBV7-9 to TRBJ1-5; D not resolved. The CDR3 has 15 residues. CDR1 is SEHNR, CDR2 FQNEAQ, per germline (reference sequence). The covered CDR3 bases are TGTGCCAGCAGCTTAGGAGCCGGGGTATCAGGACCC. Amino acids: CASSLGAGVSGP. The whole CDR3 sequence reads CASSLGAGVSGPQHF.

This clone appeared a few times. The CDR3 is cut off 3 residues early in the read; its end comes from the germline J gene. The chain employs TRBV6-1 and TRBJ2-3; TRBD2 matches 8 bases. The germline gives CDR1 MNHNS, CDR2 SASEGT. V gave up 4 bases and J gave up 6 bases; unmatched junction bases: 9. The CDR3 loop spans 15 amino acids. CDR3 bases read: TGTGCCAGCAGTGTAGGGGCGGGGGGTTCGGATACG. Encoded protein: CASSVGAGGSDT. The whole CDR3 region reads CASSVGAGGSDTQYF.

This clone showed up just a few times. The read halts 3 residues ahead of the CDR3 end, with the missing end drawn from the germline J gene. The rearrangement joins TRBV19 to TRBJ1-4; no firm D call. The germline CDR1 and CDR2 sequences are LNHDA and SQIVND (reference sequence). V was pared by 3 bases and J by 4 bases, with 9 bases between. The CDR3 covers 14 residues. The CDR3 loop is CASSIRSFNEKLFF. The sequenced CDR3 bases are TGTGCCAGTAGTATTCGGTCTTTTAATGAAAAA.

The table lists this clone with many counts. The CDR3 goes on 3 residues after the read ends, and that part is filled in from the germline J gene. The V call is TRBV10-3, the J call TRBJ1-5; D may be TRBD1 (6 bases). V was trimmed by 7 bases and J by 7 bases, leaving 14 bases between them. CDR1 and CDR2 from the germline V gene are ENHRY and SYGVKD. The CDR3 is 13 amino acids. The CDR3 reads CAINGQSGQPQHF. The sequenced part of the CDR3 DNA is TGTGCCATCAATGGACAGTCCGGCCAGCCC.

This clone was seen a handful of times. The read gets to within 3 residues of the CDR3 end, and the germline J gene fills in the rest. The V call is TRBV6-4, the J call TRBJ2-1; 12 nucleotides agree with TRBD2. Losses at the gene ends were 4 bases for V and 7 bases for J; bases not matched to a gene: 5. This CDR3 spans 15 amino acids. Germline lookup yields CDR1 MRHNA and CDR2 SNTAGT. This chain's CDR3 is CASSATSGSPNEQFF. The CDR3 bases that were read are TGTGCCAGCAGTGCGACTAGCGGGAGCCCGAATGAG.

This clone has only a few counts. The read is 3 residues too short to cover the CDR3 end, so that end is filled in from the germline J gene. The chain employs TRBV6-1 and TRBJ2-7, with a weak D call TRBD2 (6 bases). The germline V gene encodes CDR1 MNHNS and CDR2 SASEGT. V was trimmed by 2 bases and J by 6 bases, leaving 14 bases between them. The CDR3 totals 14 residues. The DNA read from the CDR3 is TGTGCCAGCAGTGAACCTGGGCGGGGATCCGAG. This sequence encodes CASSEPGRGSE. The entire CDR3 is CASSEPGRGSEQYF.

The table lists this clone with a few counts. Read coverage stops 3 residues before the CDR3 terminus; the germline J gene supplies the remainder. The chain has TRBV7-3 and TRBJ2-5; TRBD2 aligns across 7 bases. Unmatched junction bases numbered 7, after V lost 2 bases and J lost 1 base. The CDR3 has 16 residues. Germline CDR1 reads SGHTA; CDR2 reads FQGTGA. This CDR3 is CASSLGGGGTQETQYF. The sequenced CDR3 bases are TGTGCCAGCAGCTTAGGGGGGGGAGGGACCCAAGAGACC. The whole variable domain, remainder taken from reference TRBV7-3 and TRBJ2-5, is GAGVSQTPSNKVTEKGKYVELRCDPISGHTALYWYRQSLGQGPEFLIYFQGTGAADDSGLPNDRFFAVRPEGSVSTLKIQRTERGDSAVYLCASSLGGGGTQETQYFGPGTRLLVL.

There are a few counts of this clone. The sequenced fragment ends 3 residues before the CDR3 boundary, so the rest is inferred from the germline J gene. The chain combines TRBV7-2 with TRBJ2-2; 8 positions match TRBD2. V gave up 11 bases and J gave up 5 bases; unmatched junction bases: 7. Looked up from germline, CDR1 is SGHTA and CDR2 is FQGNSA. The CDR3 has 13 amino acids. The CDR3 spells CAEQGLGTGELFF. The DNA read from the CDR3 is TGTGCCGAGCAGGGACTAGGAACCGGGGAG.

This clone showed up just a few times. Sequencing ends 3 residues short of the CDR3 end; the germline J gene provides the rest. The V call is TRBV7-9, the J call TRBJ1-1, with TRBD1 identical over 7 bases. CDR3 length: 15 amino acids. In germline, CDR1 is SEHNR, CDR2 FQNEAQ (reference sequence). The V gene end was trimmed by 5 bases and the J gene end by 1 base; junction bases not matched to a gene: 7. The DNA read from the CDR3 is TGTGCCAGCAGCCCGCGGACAGGAGCGAACACTGAA. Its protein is CASSPRTGANTE. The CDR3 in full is CASSPRTGANTEAFF.